A single sample is the source of the 10 T cell receptor beta chains below, sequenced in a study of T-cell reconstitution after alpha-beta-depleted transplantation in children (TCRdb year 2016). Libraries were prepared through PCR. Sequencing was carried out with an Illumina HiSeq 2500. To normalize quantification of the TCRbeta repertoire, the TCR libraries were built with molecular barcoding that relied on unique molecular identifiers. TCRdb passed the public sequencing reads through fastp at Q25 and MiXCR, retaining productive beta sequences. Merged by CDR3 protein, the rows form single entries marked with the most common genes and DNA. Here the sample has 350,000 to 400,000 distinct CDR3 sequences; about an eighth occur a single time. The top ten constitute around 4.5% of the sample. Sequencing used PBMCs, obtained from the stem cell graft. The source is a human donor who donated a stem cell graft to a child with Fanconi anemia.

This clonotype was detected ten times or more. This sequence joins TRBV7-8 and TRBJ2-3; D is unresolved. The CDR3 runs to 15 residues. The ends were cut back, 1 base at V and 0 bases at J, with 8 bases in the middle. CDR1 SGHVS and CDR2 FQNEAQ come from the germline V gene. Here the CDR3 reads CASSLGRISTDTQYF. The DNA of the CDR3 is TGTGCCAGCAGCTTAGGTCGGATTAGCACAGATACGCAGTATTTT.

This clonotype was picked up many times. The chain employs TRBV5-1 and TRBJ2-2, with D possibly matching TRBD1 (5 bases). CDR1 and CDR2 from the germline V gene are SGHRS and YFSETQ. There are 15 residues in the CDR3. V gave up 6 bases and J gave up 0 bases, with 12 bases separating them. The DNA of the CDR3 is TGCGCCAGCACCAGGGTCGAGACGAACACCGGGGAGCTGTTTTTT. This gives the protein CASTRVETNTGELFF.

The sample holds many counts of this clonotype. The CDR3 bases are TGCAGTGCTGAGAGGGGCCAGACGGGGGGCTACACCTTC. Translated: CSAERGQTGGYTF. The chain has TRBV20-1 and TRBJ1-2; D possibly corresponds to TRBD1 (5 bases). This CDR3 contains 13 residues. Between the trimmed V and J ends, which lost 5 bases and 8 bases, there was a span of 18 bases. Germline V gene sequence: CDR1 DFQATT, CDR2 SNEGSKA (reference sequence).

This clonotype has just a few counts. The J gene is TRBJ2-3, the V gene TRBV10-3; D gene unclear. The length of the CDR3 is 13 residues. Germline loops: CDR1 ENHRY, CDR2 SYGVKD. V lost 5 bases, J lost 2 bases, and 8 bases lay in between. The CDR3: CAISHSDTDTQYF. Written as DNA, the CDR3 is TGTGCCATCAGTCACAGCGACACAGATACGCAGTATTTT.

The chain couples TRBV20-1 to TRBJ1-1; 8 nucleotides agree with TRBD1. The germline CDR1 and CDR2 sequences are DFQATT and SNEGSKA (reference sequence). The length of the CDR3 is 12 residues. After removal of 6 bases from V and 7 bases from J, the junction contained 7 bases not matched to a gene. The CDR3 reads CSASQGDSEAFF. The CDR3 DNA sequence: TGCAGTGCCTCACAGGGGGACAGTGAAGCTTTCTTT.

The chain joins TRBV20-1 to TRBJ2-3; D call uncertain. The V gene's germline CDR1 is DFQATT and CDR2 SNEGSKA (reference sequence). V shed 0 bases and J shed 0 bases, with 22 bases lying between them. The CDR3 sequence is 19 residues long. The CDR3 reads CSARDPTPGYGRSTDTQYF. The CDR3, as DNA: TGCAGTGCTAGAGATCCGACCCCTGGTTATGGCCGCAGCACAGATACGCAGTATTTT.

V gene TRBV12-3 or TRBV12-4 combines with J gene TRBJ1-2, with no clear D. This CDR3 contains 14 residues. The V end was cut by 0 bases, the J end by 6 bases, with 11 bases between. CDR3 nucleotides: TGTGCCAGCAGTTTAGCGGGCTCATACCATGGCTACACCTTC. Its protein product is CASSLAGSYHGYTF.

In this sample, this clonotype turned up many times. This rearrangement joins TRBV29-1 to TRBJ1-6; 9 nucleotides line up with TRBD1. Looked up from germline, CDR1 is SQVTM and CDR2 is ANQGSEA. J was trimmed by 10 bases and V by 6 bases; bases with no gene match: 7. The length of the CDR3 is 13 residues. The CDR3 is CSVRDRDLSPLHF. DNA of the CDR3: TGCAGCGTAAGGGACAGGGACTTATCACCCCTCCACTTT.

V usage is TRBV28 and J usage is TRBJ2-7; D call uncertain. Trimming cost V 3 bases and J 4 bases, with 13 bases left between them. In germline, CDR1 is MDHEN, CDR2 SYDVKM. The CDR3 has 14 amino acids. Written as DNA, the CDR3 is TGTGCCAGCAGTTTTCGTAGGGCCCCTTACGAGCAGTACGTC. Residues: CASSFRRAPYEQYV.

This clonotype was seen only a few times. The chain couples TRBV20-1 to TRBJ1-5, with a possible D match to TRBD1 (6 bases). The CDR3 has 17 amino acids. Germline CDR1 DFQATT, CDR2 SNEGSKA (reference sequence). V lost 4 bases and J lost 4, with 23 bases in between. The CDR3 is CSANVRGRRGGNQPQHF. The CDR3, as DNA: TGCAGTGCTAATGTCAGGGGTCGTCGAGGAGGGAATCAGCCCCAGCATTTT.